The 27 T cell receptor beta chains listed next were all sequenced from one sample in a study of cytomegalovirus exposure and HLA in healthy donors. The PCR was carried out with 60 Vbeta primers and 13 Jbeta primers. Repertoires were generated with immunoSEQ multiplex PCR, while TCRdb's copy carries only in-frame clones and drops some. The repertoire holds some 180,000 clones, 77% seen once, with 3.5% to 4.5% in the top ten. The specimen sequenced was PBMCs. Receptors were obtained from a woman in her sixties or seventies in good health and CMV-seropositive.

This CDR3 is CAWSPGIQKTQYF. The CDR3 coding sequence is TGTGCCTGGAGTCCAGGGATTCAAAAGACCCAGTACTTC. This chain uses TRBV30 with TRBJ2-5, with D possibly being TRBD1 (5 bases). The germline V gene encodes CDR1 GTSNPN and CDR2 SVGIG (reference sequence). With 2 bases removed from V and 6 bases from J, the gap between germline ends came to 13 bases. The CDR3 contains 13 residues.

In its sample, this clone was seen once. CDR3 sequence reads: CSVATGEFTEAFF. The DNA of the CDR3 is TGCAGCGTTGCTACAGGGGAGTTTACTGAAGCTTTCTTT. The chain joins TRBV29-1 to TRBJ1-1; TRBD1 agrees at 7 bases. J was trimmed by 5 bases and V by 4 bases; bases with no gene match: 7. CDR1 and CDR2 (germline): SQVTM, ANQGSEA. The CDR3 is 13 amino acids.

This clone has a handful of counts. This chain joins TRBV18 and TRBJ1-4; D unresolved. V dropped 8 bases and J dropped 4 bases, with 11 bases sitting between them. CDR1 is KGHSH and CDR2 is LQKENI in the germline V gene. This CDR3 has 13 residues. The CDR3 is CASTEQINEKLFF. DNA for the CDR3: TGTGCCAGCACCGAACAGATTAATGAAAAACTGTTTTTT.

This clone was found once. This rearrangement joins TRBV9 to TRBJ1-1; TRBD1 aligns across 7 bases. CDR1 and CDR2 (germline): SGDLS, YYNGEE. J was trimmed by 1 base and V by 3 bases; bases with no gene match: 0. The CDR3 runs to 13 residues. The CDR3 loop is CASSGQGNTEAFF. The CDR3 nucleotides read TGTGCCAGCAGCGGACAGGGGAACACTGAAGCTTTCTTT.

The chain carries TRBV7-2 and TRBJ2-1, with 15 bases matching TRBD2. The V gene's germline CDR1 is SGHTA and CDR2 FQGNSA. This CDR3 comprises 16 residues. The J segment lost 7 bases and the V segment lost 4 bases, leaving 5 bases of the junction unmatched. In DNA, the CDR3 is TGTGCCAGCAGCTCAGGACTAGCGGGGGGGCAAAATGAGCAGTTCTTC. It specifies CASSSGLAGGQNEQFF.

V usage is TRBV30 and J usage is TRBJ2-2; 11 bases are a match to TRBD2. Germline V CDR1 and CDR2: GTSNPN, SVGIG (reference sequence). The CDR3 length is 15 residues. Trimming took 2 bases from V and 8 from J; bases not matched to a gene: 7. The CDR3: CAWSLAGGPLGELFF. The DNA for the CDR3 is TGTGCCTGGAGTTTAGCGGGAGGGCCCCTGGGGGAGCTGTTTTTT. Variable domain in full (rest from reference TRBV30 and TRBJ2-2): SQTIHQWPATLVQPVGSPLSLECTVEGTSNPNLYWYRQAAGRGLQLLFYSVGIGQISSEVPQNLSASRPQDRQFILSSKKLLLSDSGFYLCAWSLAGGPLGELFFGEGSRLTVL.

Of note for this clone: Germline is not matched at one junction end, which may reflect a read error. The genes are TRBV5-1 and TRBJ2-7; TRBD2 matches at 8 bases. The germline V gene has CDR1 SGHRS and CDR2 YFSETQ. The CDR3 extends over 17 amino acids. CDR3 bases: TGCGTCAGCAGTCGTGCGAGCGGGAGCCTGGGGGGATACGAGCAGTACTTC. Its translation is CVSSRASGSLGGYEQYF.

This clone has more than one count but fewer than ten. CDR3 DNA: TGTGCTAGTGGTTTGGCCCTCCCGAATCAGCCCCAGCATTTT. This codes for CASGLALPNQPQHF. The rearrangement uses TRBV12-5 and TRBJ1-5, with no clear D. CDR1 is LGHNT, CDR2 FRNRAP, per germline. There are 14 residues in the CDR3. Deletions cut 1 base from V and 4 bases from J, with 8 bases between.

J is TRBJ2-5 and V is TRBV5-1, with 9 bases aligning to TRBD2. The better agreement between TRBJ2-7 and the DNA end casts doubt on the J call. This CDR3 contains 17 residues. Germline V gene lookup returns CDR1 SGHRS and CDR2 YFSETQ. This CDR3 reads CASSLEGFPSGIYEQYF. The CDR3 DNA reads TGCGCCAGCAGCTTGGAAGGGTTCCCTAGCGGGATATACGAGCAGTACTTC.

This clone was observed a few times. The gene calls are TRBV5-4 and TRBJ1-5; D perhaps matches TRBD1 (6 bases). Per the germline V gene, CDR1 is SGHNT and CDR2 is YYREEE (reference sequence). The CDR3 runs 15 residues. Trimming took off 4 bases at V and 0 bases at J, with 11 bases between the two ends. This CDR3 reads CASSTGTGSNQPQHF. CDR3 in DNA: TGTGCCAGCAGCACAGGGACGGGTAGCAATCAGCCCCAGCATTTT.

The rearrangement uses TRBV5-1 and TRBJ2-1, with a weak D call TRBD1 (6 bases). The CDR3 has 13 amino acids. The V end was cut by 4 bases, the J end by 10 bases, with 15 bases between. The germline CDR1 and CDR2 sequences are SGHRS and YFSETQ. The CDR3 bases are TGCGCCAGCAGCGATACAGGGTTAGGGGAGCAGTTCTTC. Amino acid sequence: CASSDTGLGEQFF. Complete variable domain (other parts from reference TRBV5-1 and TRBJ2-1): KAGVTQTPRYLIKTRGQQVTLSCSPISGHRSVSWYQQTPGQGLQFLFEYFSETQRNKGNFPGRFSGRQFSNSRSEMNVSTLELGDSALYLCASSDTGLGEQFFGPGTRLTVL.

This chain links TRBV9 with TRBJ2-3, with D possibly being TRBD2 (6 bases). The CDR3 totals 15 residues. Germline CDR1 is SGDLS and CDR2 is YYNGEE. Trimming removed 4 bases from V and 10 bases from J, with 22 bases in between. The CDR3 coding sequence is TGTGCCAGCAGCACCCGCGGGACTCCACTTGCGGCGCAGTATTTT. It specifies CASSTRGTPLAAQYF.

V is TRBV2 and J is TRBJ2-7; 9 bases align to TRBD1. There are 16 residues in the CDR3. The junction had 11 bases not matched to a gene; V was cut back by 7 bases and J by 1 base. Germline V gene lookup returns CDR1 SNHLY and CDR2 FYNNEI. The DNA of the CDR3 is TGTGCCAGCACCGGGGGACAGGGATTTTCTTCCTACGAGCAGTACTTC. Its translation: CASTGGQGFSSYEQYF.

This clone turned up a few times. The chain links TRBV25-1 to TRBJ2-2, with 10 bases aligning to TRBD2. CDR3 size: 17 residues. V gave up 5 bases and J gave up 4 bases; unmatched junction bases: 10. Germline V CDR1 and CDR2: MGHDK, SYGVNS. The CDR3 DNA reads TGTGCCAGCAGTCAGCGGAGCGGGAGGGCCGGCACCGGGGAGCTGTTTTTT. Protein: CASSQRSGRAGTGELFF.

The chain uses TRBV5-1 and TRBJ2-7; TRBD1 matches at 8 bases. Germline CDR1 is SGHRS and CDR2 is YFSETQ. This CDR3 comprises 13 residues. V shed 4 bases, J shed 6 bases, and the junction held 6 bases outside the gene matches. The CDR3 nucleotides are TGCGCCAGCAGCACCCAGACAGGGGCCGAGCAGTACTTC. As protein: CASSTQTGAEQYF.

This chain uses TRBV9 with TRBJ1-1, with 7 bases lining up with TRBD1. Unmatched junction bases numbered 9, after V lost 3 bases and J lost 1 base. Per the germline V gene, CDR1 is SGDLS and CDR2 is YYNGEE. This CDR3 is 16 amino acids long. This CDR3 is CASSAFRTGPNTEAFF. CDR3 bases: TGTGCCAGCAGCGCCTTTCGGACAGGTCCGAACACTGAAGCTTTCTTT.

The gene calls are TRBV6-5 and TRBJ1-6, with 10 bases that match TRBD1. This CDR3 has 16 residues. V lost 2 bases to trimming and J lost 8 bases; unmatched junction nucleotides: 6. CDR1 and CDR2 (germline): MNHEY, SVGAGI. As DNA, the CDR3 is TGTGCCAGCAGTTACAGGGTAGGGACAGGGGATTCACCCCTCCACTTT. Translated, it gives CASSYRVGTGDSPLHF.

This chain links TRBV5-4 with TRBJ2-3; TRBD2 matches at 9 bases. The junction had 9 bases not matched to a gene; V was cut back by 1 base and J by 0 bases. The germline CDR1 and CDR2 sequences are SGHNT and YYREEE (reference sequence). The CDR3 has 18 residues. The CDR3 region has the DNA TGTGCCAGCAGCTTGAGGGTAGCGGGGGTACCTAGCACAGATACGCAGTATTTT. This translates into CASSLRVAGVPSTDTQYF.

This chain uses TRBV15 with TRBJ2-5, with 10 bases matching TRBD2. Germline-derived CDR1 and CDR2 are LNHNV and YYDKDF (reference sequence). This CDR3 has 17 amino acids. V shed 3 bases and J 5 bases; nucleotides not matched to a gene: 12. CDR3 DNA sequence: TGTGCCACCAGCAGTGGCGTTTGGAGCGGGGGGGTGGAGACCCAGTACTTC. Its protein product is CATSSGVWSGGVETQYF.

The chain uses TRBV21-1 and TRBJ1-5; the table's D call, TRBD1, was not checked against the DNA. TRBV21-1 is termed a pseudogene. The CDR3 is 13 amino acids. The CDR3: CASRPGRHQPQHF. The CDR3 coding sequence is TGTGCCAGCCGCCCCGGCAGGCATCAGCCCCAGCATTTT.

V usage is TRBV10-3 and J usage is TRBJ2-7; possibly TRBD2 for D (5 bases). The V end lost 8 bases, the J end lost 11 bases, and 22 bases lay between the germline ends. The CDR3 extends over 13 amino acids. Per the germline V gene, CDR1 is ENHRY and CDR2 is SYGVKD. This CDR3 reads CAISRETGSGEYF. CDR3 DNA sequence: TGTGCCATCTCAAGAGAAACCGGGTCCGGGGAGTACTTC.

CDR3 region: CASSRGGDGYTF. In nucleotides, the CDR3 is TGTGCCAGCAGCCGAGGCGGGGATGGCTACACCTTC. V and J are TRBV6-5 and TRBJ1-2; D uncertain. The germline CDR1 and CDR2 sequences are MNHEY and SVGAGI. The CDR3 is 12 residues long. V was pared by 6 bases and J by 6 bases, with 11 bases between.

This clone was found a few times. The chain combines TRBV5-1 with TRBJ2-7; the D gene is possibly TRBD2 (5 bases). CDR3 size: 14 residues. Germline V gene lookup returns CDR1 SGHRS and CDR2 YFSETQ. Trimming shortened V by 5 bases and J by 0 bases, and 12 bases separated the two germline ends. The DNA for the CDR3 is TGCGCCAGCAGAGCGGAGGCGAGCTCCTACGAGCAGTACTTC. Protein: CASRAEASSYEQYF.

This clone was detected a few times. The chain links TRBV7-9 to TRBJ2-7; possible D gene TRBD2, 5 bases. The CDR3 covers 17 residues. Between the trimmed V and J ends, which lost 0 bases and 2 bases, there was a span of 17 bases. CDR1 is SEHNR, CDR2 FQNEAQ, per germline (reference sequence). Written as DNA, the CDR3 is TGTGCCAGCAGCTTAGCTACAACTCGCCACGGGACCTACGAGCAGTACTTC. This sequence encodes CASSLATTRHGTYEQYF. The whole variable domain, remainder taken from reference TRBV7-9 and TRBJ2-7, is DTGVSQNPRHKITKRGQNVTFRCDPISEHNRLYWYRQTLGQGPEFLTYFQNEAQLEKSRLLSDRFSAERPKGSFSTLEIQRTEQGDSAMYLCASSLATTRHGTYEQYFGPGTRLTVT.

The chain is built from TRBV5-8 and TRBJ2-3; no reliable D call. CDR3 size: 13 residues. Trimming removed 4 bases at V and 1 base at J, with 7 bases between. From germline, CDR1 is SGHTS and CDR2 YDEGEE. The CDR3 sequence: CASSLTGTDTQYF. The CDR3 DNA follows: TGTGCCAGCAGCCTGACTGGCACAGATACGCAGTATTTT.

J is TRBJ2-3 and V is TRBV5-1; 11 bases line up with TRBD1. The CDR3 has 17 residues. Looked up from germline, CDR1 is SGHRS and CDR2 is YFSETQ. V gave up 0 bases and J gave up 3 bases; unmatched junction bases: 6. CDR3 sequence: CASSLAGTGGLTDTQYF. The CDR3 nucleotides read TGCGCCAGCAGCTTGGCCGGGACAGGGGGGTTAACAGATACGCAGTATTTT.

V and J are TRBV28 and TRBJ2-7; TRBD1 matches 9 bases. The CDR3 has 13 residues. The V segment lost 6 bases and the J segment 7 bases; nucleotides outside the gene matches: 7. Germline V gene data show CDR1 as MDHEN and CDR2 as SYDVKM. This CDR3 reads CASRSGQGGEQYF. In nucleotides, the CDR3 is TGTGCCAGCAGGTCGGGACAGGGAGGAGAGCAGTACTTC.